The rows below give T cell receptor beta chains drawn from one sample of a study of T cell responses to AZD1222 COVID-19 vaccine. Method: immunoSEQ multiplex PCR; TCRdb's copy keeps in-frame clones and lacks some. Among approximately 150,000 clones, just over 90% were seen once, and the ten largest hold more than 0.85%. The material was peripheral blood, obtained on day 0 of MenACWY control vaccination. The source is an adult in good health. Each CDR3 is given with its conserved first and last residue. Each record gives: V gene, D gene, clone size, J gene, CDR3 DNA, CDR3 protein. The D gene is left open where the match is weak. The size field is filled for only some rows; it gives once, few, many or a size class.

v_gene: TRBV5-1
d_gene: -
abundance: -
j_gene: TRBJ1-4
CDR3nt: TGCGCCAGCAGCTATTCAGGGGTCACTAATGAAAAACTGTTTTTT
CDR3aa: CASSYSGVTNEKLFF

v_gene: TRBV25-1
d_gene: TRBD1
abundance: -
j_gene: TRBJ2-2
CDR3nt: TGTGCCAGCAGTGGCCGGGACAGGGGGAACACCGGGGAGCTGTTTTTT
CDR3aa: CASSGRDRGNTGELFF

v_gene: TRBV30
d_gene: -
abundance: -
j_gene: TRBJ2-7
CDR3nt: TGTGCCTGGAGTCAGGGACTTTCTACCTACGAGCAGTACTTC
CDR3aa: CAWSQGLSTYEQYF

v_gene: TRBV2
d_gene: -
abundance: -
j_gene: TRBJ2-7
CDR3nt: TGTGCCAGCGGGTATGTGGGGGGCCAGCAGTACTTC
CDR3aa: CASGYVGGQQYF

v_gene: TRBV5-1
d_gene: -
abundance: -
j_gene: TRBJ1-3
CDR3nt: TGCGCCAGCAGCTTGGGGCAGGGAGCTGGAAACACCATATATTTT
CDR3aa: CASSLGQGAGNTIYF

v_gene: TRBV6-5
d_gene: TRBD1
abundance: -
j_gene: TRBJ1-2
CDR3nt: TGTGCCAGCAGTCCAGATTCATGGACAGGCATCGGCTACACCTTC
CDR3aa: CASSPDSWTGIGYTF

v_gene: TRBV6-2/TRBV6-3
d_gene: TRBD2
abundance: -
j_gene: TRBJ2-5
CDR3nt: TGTGCCAGCAGTCAACCTTACCACCCTAGCGGGCGTTACCAAGAGACCCAGTACTTC
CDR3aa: CASSQPYHPSGRYQETQYF

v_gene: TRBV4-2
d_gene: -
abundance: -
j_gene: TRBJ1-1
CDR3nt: TGTGCCAGCAGCCAAGACGGGCGCACTGAAGCTTTCTTT
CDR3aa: CASSQDGRTEAFF

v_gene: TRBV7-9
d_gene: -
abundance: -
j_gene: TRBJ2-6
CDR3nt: TGTGCCAGCAGCATCCGGTCAGGGGCCAACGTCCTGACTTTC
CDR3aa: CASSIRSGANVLTF

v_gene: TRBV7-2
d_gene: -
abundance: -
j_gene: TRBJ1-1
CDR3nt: TGTGCCAGCAGCCAAAGTCGGGGACCTTGGTCTGAAGCTTTCTTT
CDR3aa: CASSQSRGPWSEAFF

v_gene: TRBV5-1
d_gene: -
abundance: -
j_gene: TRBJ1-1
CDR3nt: TGCGCCAGCAGCTTTCAGGGACAGAACACTGAAGCTTTCTTT
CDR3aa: CASSFQGQNTEAFF

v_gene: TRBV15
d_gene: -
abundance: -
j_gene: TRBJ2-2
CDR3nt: TGTGCCACCAGCAGAGATCGGGCGCGGGAGCTGTTTTTT
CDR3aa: CATSRDRARELFF

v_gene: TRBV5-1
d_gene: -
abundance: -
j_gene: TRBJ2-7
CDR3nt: TGCGCCAGCAGCCGTGAACAGGGCCGAACCTCCTACGAGCAGTACTTC
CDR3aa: CASSREQGRTSYEQYF

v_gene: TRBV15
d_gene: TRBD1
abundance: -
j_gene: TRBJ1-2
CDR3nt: TGTGCCACCAGCAGAGATGGTGGGACAGTCTATGGCTACACCTTC
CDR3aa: CATSRDGGTVYGYTF

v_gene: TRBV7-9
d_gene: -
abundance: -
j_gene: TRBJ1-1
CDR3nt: TGTGCCAGCAGCTTAGTTCTTTCCCAAAGACCTGAAGCTTTCTTT
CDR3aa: CASSLVLSQRPEAFF

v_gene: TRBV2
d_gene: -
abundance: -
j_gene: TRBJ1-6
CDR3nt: TGTGCCAGCAGTGAAGTGGGTGATAATTCACCCCTCCACTTT
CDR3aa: CASSEVGDNSPLHF

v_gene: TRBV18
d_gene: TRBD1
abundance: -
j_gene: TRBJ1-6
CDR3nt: TGTGCCAGCTCACATAAACGGACAGGGGGGCATTCACCCCTCCACTTT
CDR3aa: CASSHKRTGGHSPLHF

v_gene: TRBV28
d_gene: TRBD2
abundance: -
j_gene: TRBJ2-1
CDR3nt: TGTGCCAGCAGTTTTCAGGCTAGCGGGAGGGCCGTACGACGAGATGAGCAGTTCTTC
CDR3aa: CASSFQASGRAVRRDEQFF

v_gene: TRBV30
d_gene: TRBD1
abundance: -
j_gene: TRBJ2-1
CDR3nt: TGTGCCTTGGGACAGTACTACAATGAGCAGTTCTTC
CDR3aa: CALGQYYNEQFF

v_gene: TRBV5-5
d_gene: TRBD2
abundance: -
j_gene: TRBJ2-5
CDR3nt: TGTGCCAGCAGCGCCGGAGGGACAGCTAGGGGACTAGCGGGAGATCCGACCCAGTACTTC
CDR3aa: CASSAGGTARGLAGDPTQYF

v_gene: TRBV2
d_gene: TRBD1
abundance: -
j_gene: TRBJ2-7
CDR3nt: TGTGCCAGCAGTGTCTCATCGGCGGACAGGGCAAAACGGTACGAGCAGTACTTC
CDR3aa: CASSVSSADRAKRYEQYF

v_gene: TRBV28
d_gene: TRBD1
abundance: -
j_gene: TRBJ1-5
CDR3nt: TGTGCCAGCAGTTCCGGGGACAGGTTTGGCTATCAGCCCCAGCATTTT
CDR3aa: CASSSGDRFGYQPQHF

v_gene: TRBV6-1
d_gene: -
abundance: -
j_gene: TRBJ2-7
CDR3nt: TGTGCCAGCAGTGAAGGGCCGGGGAGCTCCTACGAGCAGTACTTC
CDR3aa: CASSEGPGSSYEQYF

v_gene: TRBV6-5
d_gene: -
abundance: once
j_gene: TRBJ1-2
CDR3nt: TGTGCCAGCAGTTACGGTAGCCCAGTAAGGGTTGGCTACACCTTC
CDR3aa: CASSYGSPVRVGYTF

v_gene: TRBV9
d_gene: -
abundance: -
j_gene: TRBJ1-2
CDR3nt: TGTGCCAGCAGCGTAGGGCTGGGAAACTATGGCTACACCTTC
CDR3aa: CASSVGLGNYGYTF

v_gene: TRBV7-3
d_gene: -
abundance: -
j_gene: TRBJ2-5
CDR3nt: TGTGCCAGCAGCTTATTGGGGTCCCTACGAGGAGAGACCCAGTACTTC
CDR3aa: CASSLLGSLRGETQYF

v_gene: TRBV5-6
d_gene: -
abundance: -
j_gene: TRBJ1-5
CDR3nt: TGTGCCAGCAGCTCCCGGAGCCAGCCCCAGCATTTT
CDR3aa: CASSSRSQPQHF

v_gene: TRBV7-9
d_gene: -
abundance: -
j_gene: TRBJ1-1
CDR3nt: TGTGCCAGCAGCTTAGAGGGGATGGGCACTGAAGCTTTCTTT
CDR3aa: CASSLEGMGTEAFF